This TCR beta chain was recovered during a study of response to subunit inactivated influenza vaccine. Overall study findings and caveats: Each seasonal influenza vaccination, the authors suggested, recruits few new T cells.

With respect to this clonotype: Its antigen is currently unknown.

Germline CDR1 is SGDLS and CDR2 is YYNGEE. CDR3 length: 15 residues. V gave up 0 bases and J gave up 0 bases, with 7 bases separating them. TCRdb used MiXCR to reprocess the RT-PCR reads, holding one entry per CDR3 protein. Among about 190,000 distinct CDR3 sequences listed, approximately 15% were seen once. The material was CD8+ T cells sorted from PBMCs, obtained roughly 5 days after vaccination. The chain carries TRBV9 and TRBJ1-5; no definite D call. This receptor was obtained from a man in his fifties or sixties who received an inactivated influenza vaccine. The CDR3 DNA follows: TGTGCCAGCAGCGTAGCTGGGAATAGCAATCAGCCCCAGCATTTT. It yields the protein CASSVAGNSNQPQHF.